These T cell receptor beta chains were read from a single sample in a study of cytomegalovirus exposure and HLA in healthy donors. Profiled with immunoSEQ multiplex PCR; TCRdb holds only in-frame clones, not every one. Among 150,000 to 200,000 clones listed, roughly nine tenths were seen once. Material: PBMCs. These receptors all stem from a woman between 18 and 29 years old in good health and CMV-seropositive. Both conserved end residues are part of each CDR3. D genes are given only for firm matches. Expanded clones get a size class; other rows say once, few or many, or leave the size out.

CASSFSGRPSYEQYF | TGTGCCAGCAGTTTTAGCGGGAGGCCTTCCTACGAGCAGTACTTC | TRBV28 | TRBD2 | - | TRBJ2-7
CASSPRSGSGRGTGELFF | TGTGCCAGCAGTCCTCGTTCTGGAAGCGGGAGAGGCACCGGGGAGCTGTTTTTT | TRBV28 | TRBD2 | - | TRBJ2-2
CASSLDGPTSGVPYEQYF | TGTGCCAGCAGCTTAGATGGACCCACTAGCGGGGTACCCTACGAGCAGTACTTC | TRBV11-2 | TRBD2 | - | TRBJ2-7
CASSELLEHNQPQHF | TGTGCCAGCAGTGAATTGTTAGAGCATAATCAGCCCCAGCATTTT | TRBV6-1 | - | - | TRBJ1-5
CATSRGPLMNTEAFF | TGTGCCACCTCAAGGGGCCCGCTCATGAACACTGAAGCTTTCTTT | TRBV6-5 | - | - | TRBJ1-1
CASRQTGTNQETQYF | TGTGCCAGCAGGCAGACAGGGACCAACCAAGAGACCCAGTACTTC | TRBV2 | TRBD1 | - | TRBJ2-5
CASTHLQGQLEAFF | TGTGCCAGCACCCATCTACAGGGCCAACTTGAAGCTTTCTTT | TRBV28 | - | - | TRBJ1-1
CSVIQGNEQFF | TGCAGCGTTATACAGGGGAATGAGCAGTTCTTC | TRBV29-1 | TRBD1 | - | TRBJ2-1
CASSLEQPYEQYF | TGTGCCAGCAGTTTGGAACAGCCATACGAGCAGTACTTC | TRBV28 | - | - | TRBJ2-7
CASSFSGTSGYNEQFF | TGTGCCAGCAGTTTCTCCGGGACTAGCGGCTACAATGAGCAGTTCTTC | TRBV28 | TRBD2 | few | TRBJ2-1
CASSPRGGTAAEAFF | TGTGCCAGCTCACCCCGGGGGGGGACCGCCGCTGAAGCTTTCTTT | TRBV18 | - | - | TRBJ1-1
CASRPEVLSGYEQYF | TGCGCCAGCAGGCCGGAGGTGTTGTCGGGGTACGAGCAGTACTTC | TRBV5-1 | - | - | TRBJ2-7
CASSFGLADNTGELFF | TGTGCCAGCAGCTTCGGACTAGCGGATAACACCGGGGAGCTGTTTTTT | TRBV7-6 | TRBD2 | - | TRBJ2-2
CASSPRGKAATNEKLFF | TGTGCCAGCAGCCCTCGGGGGAAAGCTGCAACTAATGAAAAACTGTTTTTT | TRBV7-6 | - | - | TRBJ1-4
CASQLQGSGNTIYF | TGTGCCAGCCAACTACAGGGATCTGGAAACACCATATATTTT | TRBV19 | - | - | TRBJ1-3
CSVGAGQGQEAFF | TGCAGCGTAGGGGCTGGACAGGGCCAAGAGGCTTTCTTT | TRBV29-1 | TRBD1 | - | TRBJ1-1
CASSPETGGNTEAFF | TGCGCCAGCAGCCCCGAGACAGGGGGGAACACTGAAGCTTTCTTT | TRBV5-1 | TRBD1 | - | TRBJ1-1
CASGSGSTGETQYF | TGTGCCAGCGGGAGCGGGAGTACAGGAGAGACCCAGTACTTC | TRBV6-1 | TRBD2 | - | TRBJ2-5
CASSAGQGDGGYTF | TGTGCCAGCAGTGCGGGACAGGGGGATGGTGGCTACACCTTC | TRBV6-4 | TRBD1 | - | TRBJ1-2
CASSGLAGGSDEQFF | TGTGCCAGCAGCGGACTAGCGGGGGGATCGGATGAGCAGTTCTTC | TRBV2 | TRBD2 | - | TRBJ2-1
CATRTGMNTEAFF | TGTGCCACCAGGACAGGGATGAACACTGAAGCTTTCTTT | TRBV19 | TRBD1 | - | TRBJ1-1
CASSHLAASSYEQYF | TGTGCCAGCAGCCACCTAGCAGCGAGCTCCTACGAGCAGTACTTC | TRBV11-2 | - | - | TRBJ2-7
CAISLAGGLGTDTQYF | TGTGCCATCTCGCTAGCGGGGGGGCTAGGAACAGATACGCAGTATTTT | TRBV10-3 | TRBD2 | - | TRBJ2-3
CSVEAGGGGNTGELFF | TGCAGCGTTGAGGCGGGAGGCGGAGGGAACACCGGGGAGCTGTTTTTT | TRBV29-1 | TRBD2 | - | TRBJ2-2
CASSTTGNYGYTF | TGTGCCAGTAGTACTACAGGGAATTATGGCTACACCTTC | TRBV19 | - | - | TRBJ1-2
CASSAGGEKLFF | TGCGCCAGCAGCGCCGGAGGGGAAAAACTGTTTTTT | TRBV5-1 | - | - | TRBJ1-4
CASSLDRGHLSTDTQYF | TGTGCCAGCAGCTTAGATCGGGGACACCTTAGCACAGATACGCAGTATTTT | TRBV7-6 | - | - | TRBJ2-3
CASEREGHTDTQYF | TGTGCCAGTGAGCGGGAGGGGCACACAGATACGCAGTATTTT | TRBV19 | TRBD2 | - | TRBJ2-3
CASSGEDRGNSPLHF | TGTGCCAGTAGTGGGGAAGACAGGGGAAATTCACCCCTCCACTTT | TRBV19 | TRBD1 | - | TRBJ1-6
CASSLGGPSGELFF | TGTGCCAGCAGCTTAGGAGGGCCATCCGGGGAGCTGTTTTTT | TRBV7-2 | - | - | TRBJ2-2
CASSFGGSQYYEQYF | TGTGCCAGCAGCTTCGGGGGGTCTCAATACTACGAGCAGTACTTC | TRBV11-2 | TRBD2 | - | TRBJ2-7
CAISGDSNEKLFF | TGTGCCATCAGTGGGGACAGTAATGAAAAACTGTTTTTT | TRBV10-3 | TRBD1 | - | TRBJ1-4
CASSVSGGSQPQHF | TGTGCCAGCAGCGTATCAGGGGGCAGTCAGCCCCAGCATTTT | TRBV9 | TRBD1 | once | TRBJ1-5
CASSPGQNYGYTF | TGTGCCAGCAGCCCGGGACAGAACTATGGCTACACCTTC | TRBV5-6 | TRBD1 | - | TRBJ1-2
CASRMEGNEQFF | TGCGCCAGCAGGATGGAGGGGAATGAGCAGTTCTTC | TRBV5-1 | - | - | TRBJ2-1
CASSLTGLAYEQYF | TGTGCCAGCAGCTTAACCGGACTAGCCTACGAGCAGTACTTC | TRBV7-6 | TRBD2 | once | TRBJ2-7
CSVGSSRGNTEAFF | TGCAGCGTCGGAAGTAGCAGGGGGAACACTGAAGCTTTCTTT | TRBV29-1 | - | - | TRBJ1-1
CASSYGGQFNTGELFF | TGTGCCAGCAGTTACGGGGGACAGTTCAACACCGGGGAGCTGTTTTTT | TRBV6-5 | TRBD1 | - | TRBJ2-2
CASSLAGTQYF | TGTGCCAGCAGCTTAGCCGGTACGCAGTATTTT | TRBV6-5 | - | - | TRBJ2-3
CAISESTEPGELFF | TGTGCCATCAGTGAGTCAACTGAACCCGGGGAGCTGTTTTTT | TRBV10-3 | - | - | TRBJ2-2
CASSPLGSAVYGYTF | TGTGCCAGCAGCCCCCTGGGGTCAGCGGTCTATGGCTACACCTTC | TRBV5-6 | - | - | TRBJ1-2
CASSPRDRGRHEKLFF | TGTGCCAGTAGTCCCCGGGACAGGGGCCGGCATGAAAAACTGTTTTTT | TRBV19 | TRBD1 | once | TRBJ1-4